This TCR beta chain comes out of a study of CD8+ T cells in alopecia areata. Turning to the study itself: Tofacitinib exposure lasted 6 to 18 months, followed by 6 months off drug. General study findings and limits: Although TCR sharing was seen in mice, sharing across patients was less clear, possibly for HLA-related reasons. Tofacitinib yielded significantly lower scalp clonality and fewer expanded CD8+ clones among the top 100.

Indicated treatment: oral pan-JAK inhibitor, 5-10 mg twice daily. Concerning this clone itself: The antigen remains undetermined.

CDR1 is MGHRA and CDR2 is YSYEKL in the germline V gene. The CDR3 runs to 16 residues. Trimming took off 3 bases at V and 0 bases at J, with 12 bases between the two ends. After isolation, RNA underwent reverse transcription to generate cDNA as the sequencing template. The data were produced by immunoSEQ multiplex PCR, yet TCRdb's version contains in-frame clones alone and is incomplete. The sample yields 160,000 or so clones, about 54% seen once. This sequence joins TRBV4-1 and TRBJ1-5; perhaps TRBD1 as D (5 bases). This TCR came from a human donor with alopecia areata. Sample: CD4+ T cells sorted from blood, taken at approximately week 56, from a patient treated with tofacitinib. The CDR3 sequence is CASSQTTANSNQPQHF. As DNA, the CDR3 is TGCGCCAGCAGCCAGACGACAGCAAATAGCAATCAGCCCCAGCATTTT.